The clone carrying this TCR beta chain was counted only a few times. The antigen is not known. TCRdb processed the 5' RACE reads anew with MiXCR; each CDR3 protein has one entry. The sample comprises 450,000 to 650,000 distinct CDR3 sequences, over 8.5% of which are singletons, and roughly 3.2% rests with the top ten. The entry originates in a study of identical twins. Study-wide points: While abundant cord blood beta clonotypes carried fewer insertions, memory repertoires showed no such pattern. For out-of-frame alpha sequences shared by twins, low generation probability was in excess.

CDR3 length: 13 amino acids. Trimming stripped 6 bases from V and 1 base from J, with 10 bases between. Germline V gives CDR1 SGHRS, CDR2 YFSETQ. The same sample was also used in a study of yellow fever vaccine responses in identical twins. That study reports: Twins' vaccine T cell responses were reported to seem partly convergent and partly personalized.

The clonotype was recovered from a woman aged 18-29 years in good health. Material: PBMCs. V and J are TRBV5-1 and TRBJ2-5; D is unclear. The CDR3 sequence is CASTLGGQETQYF. CDR3 coding DNA: TGCGCCAGCACCCTTGGTGGCCAAGAGACCCAGTACTTC.